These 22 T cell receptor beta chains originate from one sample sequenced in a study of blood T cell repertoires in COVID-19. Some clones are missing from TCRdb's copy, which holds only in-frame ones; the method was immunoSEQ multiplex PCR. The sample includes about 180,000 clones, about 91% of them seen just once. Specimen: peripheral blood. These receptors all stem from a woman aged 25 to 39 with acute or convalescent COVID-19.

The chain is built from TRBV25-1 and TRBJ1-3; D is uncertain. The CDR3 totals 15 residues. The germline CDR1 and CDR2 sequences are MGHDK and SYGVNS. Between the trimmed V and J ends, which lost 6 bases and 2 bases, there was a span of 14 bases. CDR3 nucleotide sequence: TGTGCCAGCAGAGATAAAGTCGGGACTGGAAACACCATATATTTT. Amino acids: CASRDKVGTGNTIYF.

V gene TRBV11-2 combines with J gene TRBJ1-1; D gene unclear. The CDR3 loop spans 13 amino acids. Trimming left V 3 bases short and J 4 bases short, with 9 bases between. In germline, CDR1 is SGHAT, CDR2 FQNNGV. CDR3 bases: TGTGCCAGCAGCTTTACTCGGGGCACTGAAGCTTTCTTT. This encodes CASSFTRGTEAFF.

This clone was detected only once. This CDR3 is CASSHRQGHEQFF. CDR3 nucleotide sequence: TGTGCCAGCAGCCATAGACAGGGGCATGAGCAGTTCTTC. This chain connects TRBV27 to TRBJ2-1; the match to TRBD1 covers 8 bases. J was trimmed by 8 bases and V by 6 bases; bases with no gene match: 6. Germline-derived CDR1 and CDR2 are MNHEY and SMNVEV (reference sequence). The CDR3 totals 13 residues.

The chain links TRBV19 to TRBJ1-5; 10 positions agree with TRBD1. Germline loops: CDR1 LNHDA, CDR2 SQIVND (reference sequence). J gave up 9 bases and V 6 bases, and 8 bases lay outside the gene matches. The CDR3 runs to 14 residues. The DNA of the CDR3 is TGTGCCAGTAGAGGGAGGGACAGGGGTTGGCCCCAGCATTTT. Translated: CASRGRDRGWPQHF.

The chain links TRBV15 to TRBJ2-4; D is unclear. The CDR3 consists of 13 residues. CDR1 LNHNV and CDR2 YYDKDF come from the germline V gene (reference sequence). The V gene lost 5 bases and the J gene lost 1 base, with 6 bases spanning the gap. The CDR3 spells CATSSLAKNIQYF. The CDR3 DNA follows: TGTGCCACCAGCTCCCTCGCCAAAAACATTCAGTACTTC.

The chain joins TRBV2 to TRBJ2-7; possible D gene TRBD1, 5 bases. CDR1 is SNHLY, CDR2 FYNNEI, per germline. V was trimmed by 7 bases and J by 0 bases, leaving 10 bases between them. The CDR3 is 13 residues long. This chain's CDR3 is CASTPDSSYEQYF. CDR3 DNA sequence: TGTGCCAGCACCCCTGACAGCTCCTACGAGCAGTACTTC.

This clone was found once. CDR3 DNA: TGTGCCAGCAGCTCCAGGGGGCCTGAGACCCAGTACTTC. Residues: CASSSRGPETQYF. The chain has TRBV7-9 and TRBJ2-5, with 8 bases aligning to TRBD1. V lost 4 bases, J lost 5 bases, and 3 bases stayed unmatched. Germline CDR1 and CDR2: SEHNR and FQNEAQ (reference sequence). The CDR3 runs 13 residues.

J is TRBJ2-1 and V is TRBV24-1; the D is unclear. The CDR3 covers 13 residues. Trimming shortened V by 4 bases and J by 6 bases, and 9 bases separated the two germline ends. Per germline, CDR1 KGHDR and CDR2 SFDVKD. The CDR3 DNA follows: TGTGCCACCAGTGAGCGGCAGATCAATGAGCAGTTCTTC. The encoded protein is CATSERQINEQFF.

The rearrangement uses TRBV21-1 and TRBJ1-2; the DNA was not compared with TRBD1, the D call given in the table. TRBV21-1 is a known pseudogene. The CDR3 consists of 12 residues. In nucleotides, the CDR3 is TGTGCCAGAGACCGGGACACCTATGGCTACACCTTC. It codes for CARDRDTYGYTF.

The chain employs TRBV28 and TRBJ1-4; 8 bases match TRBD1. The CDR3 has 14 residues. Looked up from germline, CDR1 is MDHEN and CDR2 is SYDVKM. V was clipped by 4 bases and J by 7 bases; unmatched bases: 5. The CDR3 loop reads CASSSTGVSEKLFF. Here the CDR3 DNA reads TGTGCCAGCAGTTCGACAGGGGTTAGTGAAAAACTGTTTTTT. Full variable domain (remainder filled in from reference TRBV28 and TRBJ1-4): DVKVTQSSRYLVKRTGEKVFLECVQDMDHENMFWYRQDPGLGLRLIYFSYDVKMKEKGDIPEGYSVSREKKERFSLILESASTNQTSMYLCASSSTGVSEKLFFGSGTQLSVL.

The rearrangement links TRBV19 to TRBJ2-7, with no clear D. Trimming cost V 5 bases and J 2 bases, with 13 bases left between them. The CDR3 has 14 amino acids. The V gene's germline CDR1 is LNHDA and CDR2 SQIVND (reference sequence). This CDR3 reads CASSSTGSAYEQYF. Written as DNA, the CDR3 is TGTGCCAGTAGTTCAACCGGGTCCGCCTACGAGCAGTACTTC.

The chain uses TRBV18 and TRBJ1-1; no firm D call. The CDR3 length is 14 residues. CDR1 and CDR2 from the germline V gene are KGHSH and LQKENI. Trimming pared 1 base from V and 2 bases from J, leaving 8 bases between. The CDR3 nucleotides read TGTGCCAGCTCACCACAATCCCTAAACACTGAAGCTTTCTTT. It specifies CASSPQSLNTEAFF.

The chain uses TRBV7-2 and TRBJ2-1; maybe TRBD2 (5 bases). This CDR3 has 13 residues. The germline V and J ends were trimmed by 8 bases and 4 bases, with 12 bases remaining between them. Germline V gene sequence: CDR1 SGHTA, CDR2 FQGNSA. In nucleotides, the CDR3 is TGTGCCAGCGGGTTAGCGTCTTACAATGAGCAGTTCTTC. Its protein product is CASGLASYNEQFF. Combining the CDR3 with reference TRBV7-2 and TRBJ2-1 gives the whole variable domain GAGVSQSPSNKVTEKGKDVELRCDPISGHTALYWYRQSLGQGLEFLIYFQGNSAPDKSGLPSDRFSAERTGGSVSTLTIQRTQQEDSAVYLCASGLASYNEQFFGPGTRLTVL.

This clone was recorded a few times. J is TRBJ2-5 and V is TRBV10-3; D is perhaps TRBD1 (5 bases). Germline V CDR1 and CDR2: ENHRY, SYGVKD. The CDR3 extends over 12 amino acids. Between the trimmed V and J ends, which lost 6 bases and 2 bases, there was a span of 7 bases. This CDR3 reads CAIRQGQETQYF. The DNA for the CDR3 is TGTGCCATCAGGCAGGGACAAGAGACCCAGTACTTC.

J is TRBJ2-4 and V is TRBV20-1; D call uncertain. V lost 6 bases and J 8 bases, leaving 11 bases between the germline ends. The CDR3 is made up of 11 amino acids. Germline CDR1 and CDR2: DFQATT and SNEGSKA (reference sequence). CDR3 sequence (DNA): TGCAGTGCAACCCGAACGGACATTCAGTACTTC. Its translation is CSATRTDIQYF.

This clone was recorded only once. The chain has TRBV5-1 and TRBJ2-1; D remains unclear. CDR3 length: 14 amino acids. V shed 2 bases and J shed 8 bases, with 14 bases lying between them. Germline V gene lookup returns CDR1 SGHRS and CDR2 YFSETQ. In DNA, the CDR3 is TGCGCCAGCAGCTTACCGGCCAGCGCCGATGAGCAGTTCTTC. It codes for CASSLPASADEQFF.

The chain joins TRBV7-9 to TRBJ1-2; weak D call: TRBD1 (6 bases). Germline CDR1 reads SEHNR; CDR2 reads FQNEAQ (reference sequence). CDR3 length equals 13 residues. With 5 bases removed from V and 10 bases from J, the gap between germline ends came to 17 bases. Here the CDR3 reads CASSIPETGYYTF. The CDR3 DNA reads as TGTGCCAGCAGCATACCTGAGACAGGATACTACACCTTC.

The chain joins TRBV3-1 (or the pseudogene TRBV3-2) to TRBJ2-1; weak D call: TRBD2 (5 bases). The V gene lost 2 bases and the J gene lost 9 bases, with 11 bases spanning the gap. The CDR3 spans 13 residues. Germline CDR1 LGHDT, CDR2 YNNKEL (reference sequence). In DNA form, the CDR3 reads TGTGCCAGCAGCCAACATACTAGAGGTGAGCAGTTCTTC. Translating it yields CASSQHTRGEQFF.

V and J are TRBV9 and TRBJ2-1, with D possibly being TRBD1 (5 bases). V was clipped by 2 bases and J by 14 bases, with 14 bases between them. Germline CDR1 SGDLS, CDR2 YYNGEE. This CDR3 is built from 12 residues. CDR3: CASSVLSGLKFF. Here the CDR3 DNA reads TGTGCCAGCAGCGTTTTATCAGGGCTTAAGTTCTTC.

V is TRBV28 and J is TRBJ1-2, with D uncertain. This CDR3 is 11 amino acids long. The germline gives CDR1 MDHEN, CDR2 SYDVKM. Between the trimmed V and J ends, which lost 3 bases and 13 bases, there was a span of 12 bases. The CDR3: CASSLVSGSTF. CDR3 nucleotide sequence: TGTGCCAGCAGTTTGGTCTCGGGTTCCACCTTC.

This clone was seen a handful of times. CDR3 loop: CASNGGGSWSYNEQFF. DNA for the CDR3: TGTGCCAGCAACGGTGGCGGGAGCTGGTCCTACAATGAGCAGTTCTTC. The chain uses TRBV7-9 and TRBJ2-1; 7 nucleotides line up with TRBD2. V trimming: 7 bases; J trimming: 1 base; junction bases outside the gene matches: 10. CDR1 and CDR2 from the germline V gene are SEHNR and FQNEAQ (reference sequence). This CDR3 region has 16 residues.

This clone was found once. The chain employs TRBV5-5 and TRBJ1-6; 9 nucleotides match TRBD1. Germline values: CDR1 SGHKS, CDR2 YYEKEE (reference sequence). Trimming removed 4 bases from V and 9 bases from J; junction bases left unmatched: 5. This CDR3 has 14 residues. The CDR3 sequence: CASSLGQGASPLHF. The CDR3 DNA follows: TGTGCCAGCAGCCTGGGACAGGGAGCTTCACCCCTCCACTTT.